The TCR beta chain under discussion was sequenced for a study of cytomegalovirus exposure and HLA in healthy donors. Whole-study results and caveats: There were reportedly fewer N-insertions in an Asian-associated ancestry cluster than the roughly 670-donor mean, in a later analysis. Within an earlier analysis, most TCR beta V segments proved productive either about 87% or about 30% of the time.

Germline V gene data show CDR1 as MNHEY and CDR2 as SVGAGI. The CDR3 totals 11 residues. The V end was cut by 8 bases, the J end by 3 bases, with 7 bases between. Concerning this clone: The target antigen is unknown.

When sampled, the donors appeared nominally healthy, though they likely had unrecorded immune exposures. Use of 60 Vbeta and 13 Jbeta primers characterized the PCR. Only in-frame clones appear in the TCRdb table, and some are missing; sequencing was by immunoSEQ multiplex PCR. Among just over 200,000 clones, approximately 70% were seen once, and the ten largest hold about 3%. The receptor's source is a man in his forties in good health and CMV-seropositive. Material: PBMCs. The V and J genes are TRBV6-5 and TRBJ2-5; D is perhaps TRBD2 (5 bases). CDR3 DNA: TGTGCCAGCGGGCGGGAAGAGACCCAGTACTTC. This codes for CASGREETQYF.